This T cell receptor beta chain originates from a study of T cells in Graves' hyperthyroidism and ophthalmopathy. There were TCR beta CDR3 regions amplified from RNA transcripts. Initially, a first-round RT-PCR of the TCR CDR3 employed the HTBI primer set. TCRdb called the multiplex PCR reads again in MiXCR, with one record for every CDR3 protein. Here the sample spans 700,000 or so distinct CDR3 sequences, approximately 15% being singletons. CDR3 length: 12 amino acids. Germline CDR1 and CDR2: MDHEN and SYDVKM. V lost 1 base and J lost 6, with 7 bases in between. With regard to this clonotype: A much larger clonotype is one base distant, so this may be a read error. Because it lacks the conserved phenylalanine or tryptophan at the end, this CDR3 is likely a read error.

The chain recombines TRBV28 with TRBJ2-7; D not resolved. The sequence derives from a woman aged 45-59 years with Graves' ophthalmopathy. Sequenced: blood. CDR3 loop: CASSLYGFEQYS. CDR3 DNA: TGTGCCAGCAGTTTATACGGGTTCGAGCAGTACTCC.